This T cell receptor beta chain is drawn from a study of a mutant IDH1 vaccine in newly diagnosed glioma. For the study at large: Vaccination began 4-6 weeks post radiotherapy alone, or with temozolomide cycles. The study, taken as a whole, reports: Pseudoprogression looked unconnected to shifts in top peripheral T cell clonotypes.

The sample's time point: week 35, safety follow-up. The content of each vaccine dose was 300 ug of mutant IDH1 20-mer peptide, and topical imiquimod accompanied it. Trimming removed 0 bases from V and 3 bases from J, with 6 bases in between. The CDR3 loop spans 14 amino acids. The germline V gene has CDR1 SGHRS and CDR2 YFSETQ. Measured with immunoSEQ multiplex PCR; TCRdb has only the in-frame clones, and not every one. The sample contains 45,000 to 50,000 clones, more than 70% of which appear only once. Comments on this clone: Its antigen remains unidentified.

The sequence came from a woman in her forties with glioma. The chain uses TRBV5-1 and TRBJ2-2, with D uncertain. Sequencing was performed on PBMCs, taken from a glioma patient whose treatment included an IDH1 peptide vaccine. The chain's CDR3 is CASSLDPHTGELFF. As DNA, the CDR3 is TGCGCCAGCAGCTTGGATCCGCACACCGGGGAGCTGTTTTTT.